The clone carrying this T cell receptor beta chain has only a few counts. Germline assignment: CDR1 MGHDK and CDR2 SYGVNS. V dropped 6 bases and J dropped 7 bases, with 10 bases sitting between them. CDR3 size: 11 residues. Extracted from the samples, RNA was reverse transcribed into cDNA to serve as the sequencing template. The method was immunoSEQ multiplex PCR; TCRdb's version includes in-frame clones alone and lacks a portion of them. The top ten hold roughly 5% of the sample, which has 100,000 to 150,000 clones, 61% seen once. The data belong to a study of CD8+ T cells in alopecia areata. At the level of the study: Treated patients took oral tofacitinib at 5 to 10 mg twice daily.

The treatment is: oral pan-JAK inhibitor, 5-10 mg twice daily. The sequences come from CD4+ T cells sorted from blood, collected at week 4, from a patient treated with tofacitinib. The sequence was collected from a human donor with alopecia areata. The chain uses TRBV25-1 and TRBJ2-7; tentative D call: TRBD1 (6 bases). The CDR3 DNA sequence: TGTGCCAGCAGCGACAGGTTAGAGCAGTACTTC. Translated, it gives CASSDRLEQYF.